Listed below are T cell receptor beta chains from one sample, sequenced in a study of CD8 T cells in Susac syndrome. Each CDR3 protein gets one entry after TCRdb re-called the immunoSEQ multiplex PCR reads with MiXCR. The sample yields some 120,000 distinct CDR3 sequences, 85% to 95% seen once. Sequenced input: CD8+ T cells from PBMCs. The receptors shown here come from a human donor in good health. The CDR3 runs from the conserved cysteine through the conserved F or W. The D gene is left open where the match is weak. Size is omitted from some rows. Given values are once, few, many or a class for expanded clones.

cdr3_nt cdr3_aa j_call d_call v_call clone_size
TGTGCCACCAGTGAGTTAAACAGGGCCCCAAGGATGGGCAATCAGCCCCAGCATTTT CATSELNRAPRMGNQPQHF TRBJ1-5 NA TRBV24-1 NA
TGTGCCAGCAGCCCGAAGGGACGACAGGGCTATGGCTACACCTTC CASSPKGRQGYGYTF TRBJ1-2 TRBD1 TRBV3-1 NA
TGTGCCTGGAGTCCATCCCCTGGACTAGCGGGAGGGTACGAGCAGTACTTC CAWSPSPGLAGGYEQYF TRBJ2-7 TRBD2 TRBV30 NA
TGTGCCAGCAGCTTAGGGCCGCCAGGCAGGTCAAATGAGCAGTTCTTC CASSLGPPGRSNEQFF TRBJ2-1 NA TRBV7-2 NA
TGTGCCAGCAGCCCTGACTTCCGGGACAGGGGGCAAGGCTACACCTTC CASSPDFRDRGQGYTF TRBJ1-2 TRBD1 TRBV14 NA
TGTGCCAGCGCCGCTCCGGGACAGGGGAGCAATCAGCCCCAGCATTTT CASAAPGQGSNQPQHF TRBJ1-5 TRBD1 TRBV6-1 NA
TGTGCCAGCCGGTCCGGGACCCTGGGGTTCTTC CASRSGTLGFF TRBJ2-1 NA TRBV6-2/TRBV6-3 NA
TGCAGTGCTATGCGGGGGGACCAATCATACACAGATACGCAGTATTTT CSAMRGDQSYTDTQYF TRBJ2-3 TRBD2 TRBV20-1 NA
TGTGCCAGCAGCGCCGATTGGGACAGGGCCCCTCAGCATTTT CASSADWDRAPQHF TRBJ1-5 TRBD1 TRBV2 NA
TGTGCCAGCAGCCCCGGACTTAACTATGGCTACACCTTC CASSPGLNYGYTF TRBJ1-2 NA TRBV28 once
TGTGCCAGCACCGACAGGACAGGCATTAGCAATCAGCCCCAGCATTTT CASTDRTGISNQPQHF TRBJ1-5 TRBD1 TRBV6-2/TRBV6-3 NA
TGTGCCAGCAGGGGATTCCAGGGAGCTCGCGGGGCCAACGTCCTGACTTTC CASRGFQGARGANVLTF TRBJ2-6 NA TRBV28 NA
TGCGCCAGCAGCCAAGAAGCAGCCCCTAATAAAAACATTCAGTACTTC CASSQEAAPNKNIQYF TRBJ2-4 NA TRBV4-3 NA
TGTGCCAGCAGCCCCCGGGGGGGCTACGAGCAGTACTTC CASSPRGGYEQYF TRBJ2-7 TRBD2 TRBV7-2 NA
TGTGCCTGGAGTGCACCGTGGAGGGTACGCGAGCAGTACTTC CAWSAPWRVREQYF TRBJ2-7 NA TRBV30 NA
TGTGCCAGCAGCGTAGAGGGGACGCTGAACACTGAAGCTTTCTTT CASSVEGTLNTEAFF TRBJ1-1 NA TRBV9 NA
TGCGCCAGCAGCCGCCTTAGCGGGAGGGGTTTATCTGGGGCCAACGTCCTGACTTTC CASSRLSGRGLSGANVLTF TRBJ2-6 TRBD2 TRBV5-1 NA
TGTGCCAGCATCATAATGGGGGGCACCTACGAGCAGTACTTC CASIIMGGTYEQYF TRBJ2-7 NA TRBV13 few
TGTGCCAGCAGTCCGGGACTAGCGGAGATAGGCTACGAGCAGTACTTC CASSPGLAEIGYEQYF TRBJ2-7 TRBD2 TRBV12-3/TRBV12-4 NA